Included here is one T cell receptor beta chain sequence, with context. This CDR3 comprises 17 residues. Per the authors' pipeline: Estimates of nucleated cell counts were drawn from the amplification of reference gene primers. Assay used: immunoSEQ multiplex PCR; TCRdb lists only in-frame clones, some missing. V and J calls and clone size follow that table, whereas D and trimming were derived from the DNA. Counted here are about 260,000 clones, roughly 84% occurring once; the ten biggest clones make up 8% to 9.5%. This sample was taken from a study of blood T cell repertoires in COVID-19. At the level of the study: Sites across the United States, Italy and Spain contributed samples from acute and convalescent COVID-19. T cells, B-cell-depleted T cells, or PBMCs provided the cDNA or gDNA that served as material.

The receptor was isolated from a human donor in a cohort sampled during active COVID-19. Input material: peripheral blood. V and J are TRBV21-1 and TRBJ2-6; the table's D call TRBD1 went unverified against the DNA. TRBV21-1 is tagged as a pseudogene. The CDR3 loop is CASIEQWLGAGANVLTF. CDR3 coding DNA: TGTGCCAGCATCGAACAATGGTTAGGGGCTGGGGCCAACGTCCTGACTTTC.